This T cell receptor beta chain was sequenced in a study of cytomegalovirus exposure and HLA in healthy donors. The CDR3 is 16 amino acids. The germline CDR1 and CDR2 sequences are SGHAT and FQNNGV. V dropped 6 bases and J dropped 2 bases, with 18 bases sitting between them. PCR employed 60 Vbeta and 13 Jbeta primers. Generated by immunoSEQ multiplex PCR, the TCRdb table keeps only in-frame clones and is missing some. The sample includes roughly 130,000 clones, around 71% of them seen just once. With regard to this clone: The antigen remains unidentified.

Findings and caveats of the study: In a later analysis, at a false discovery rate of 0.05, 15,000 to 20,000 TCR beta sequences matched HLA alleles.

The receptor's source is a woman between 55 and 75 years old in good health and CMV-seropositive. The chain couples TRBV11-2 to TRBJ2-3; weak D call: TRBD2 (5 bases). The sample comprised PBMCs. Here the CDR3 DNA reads TGTGCCAGCAGGAACGCTGGCGGGCCACTCACAGATACGCAGTATTTT. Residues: CASRNAGGPLTDTQYF. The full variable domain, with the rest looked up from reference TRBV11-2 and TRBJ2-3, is EAGVAQSPRYKIIEKRQSVAFWCNPISGHATLYWYQQILGQGPKLLIQFQNNGVVDDSQLPKDRFSAERLKGVDSTLKIQPAKLEDSAVYLCASRNAGGPLTDTQYFGPGTRLTVL.